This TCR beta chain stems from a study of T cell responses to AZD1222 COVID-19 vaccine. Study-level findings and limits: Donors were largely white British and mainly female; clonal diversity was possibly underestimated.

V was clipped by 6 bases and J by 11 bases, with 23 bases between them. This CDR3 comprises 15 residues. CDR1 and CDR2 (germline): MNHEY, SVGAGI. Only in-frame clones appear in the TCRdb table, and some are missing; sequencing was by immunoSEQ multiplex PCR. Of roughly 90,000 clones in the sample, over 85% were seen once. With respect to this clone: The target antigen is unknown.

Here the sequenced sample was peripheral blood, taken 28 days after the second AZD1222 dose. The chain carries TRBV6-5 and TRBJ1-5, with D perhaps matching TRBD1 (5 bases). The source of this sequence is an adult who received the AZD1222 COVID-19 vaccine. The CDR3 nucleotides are TGTGCCAGCAGCCCCCGGGACGGACGAGGGATGACCCAGCATTTT. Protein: CASSPRDGRGMTQHF.